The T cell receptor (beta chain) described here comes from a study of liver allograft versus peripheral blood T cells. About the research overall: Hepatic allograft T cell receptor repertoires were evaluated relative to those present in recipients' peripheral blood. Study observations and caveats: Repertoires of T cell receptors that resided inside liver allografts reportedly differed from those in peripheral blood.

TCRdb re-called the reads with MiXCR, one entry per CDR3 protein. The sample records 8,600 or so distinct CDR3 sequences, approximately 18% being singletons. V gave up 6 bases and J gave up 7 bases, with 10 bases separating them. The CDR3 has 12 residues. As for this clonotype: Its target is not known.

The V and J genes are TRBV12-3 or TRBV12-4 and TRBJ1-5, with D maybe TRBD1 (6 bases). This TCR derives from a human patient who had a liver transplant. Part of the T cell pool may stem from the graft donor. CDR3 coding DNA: TGTGCCAGCAGCCACGGGGGCCAGCCCCAGCATTTT. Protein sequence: CASSHGGQPQHF.